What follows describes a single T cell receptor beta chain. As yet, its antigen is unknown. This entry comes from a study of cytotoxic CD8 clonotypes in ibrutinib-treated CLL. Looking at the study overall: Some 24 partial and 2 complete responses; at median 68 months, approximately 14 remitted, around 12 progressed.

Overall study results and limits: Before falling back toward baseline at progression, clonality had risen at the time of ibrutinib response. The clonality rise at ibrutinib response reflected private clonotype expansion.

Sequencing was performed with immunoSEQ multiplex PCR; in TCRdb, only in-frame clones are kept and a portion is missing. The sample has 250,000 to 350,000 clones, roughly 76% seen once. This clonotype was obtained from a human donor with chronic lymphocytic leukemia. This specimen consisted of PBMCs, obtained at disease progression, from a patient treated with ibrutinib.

The CDR3 nucleotides are TGCGCCAGCAGCCCCGGCCAAACTCTAAACACCGGGGAGCTGTTTTTT. Residues: CASSPGQTLNTGELFF. The V gene is TRBV5-1, the J gene TRBJ2-2, with D unresolved. Germline-derived CDR1 and CDR2 are SGHRS and YFSETQ. This CDR3 contains 16 residues. Trimming left V 4 bases short and J 2 bases short, with 15 bases between.